Listed here is a single T cell receptor beta chain. Its specificity is unknown. The record originates from a study of T cells expressing NK-cell markers. Study background: Just one sequenced donor of eight was HCMV-seronegative, while seven were seropositive.

Germline assignment: CDR1 SEHNR and CDR2 FQNEAQ (reference sequence). The CDR3 consists of 15 residues. Making the TCR beta cDNA relied on 5'RACE template switching with UMIs. TCRdb reworked the 5' RACE reads into one entry per CDR3 protein, no DNA. The ten most abundant clones cover 7.3% of a sample with about 450,000 distinct CDR3 sequences. Study outcomes and limitations: The CD3+CD56-NKG2C+ fraction of a few donors was also led by these clonotypes.

This receptor was taken from a woman aged 18 to 75 in good health. Sequenced material: blood T cells: a sorted CD56 or NKG2C T cell subset, CD4+ or CD8+ T cells, or bulk PBMC T cells (not recorded which). The rearrangement joins TRBV7-9 to TRBJ2-3; no DNA is available, so the TRBD1 call from TCRdb remains unchecked. The CDR3 region is CASSLEGTDVDTQYF.